This T cell receptor beta chain was sequenced in a study of Graves' ophthalmopathy and Graves' hyperthyroidism. Study-level points and caveats: Ophthalmopathy progression predictions by the model showed approximately 75% specificity and approximately 69% sensitivity.

Trimming shortened V by 2 bases and J by 6 bases, and 10 bases separated the two germline ends. This CDR3 spans 14 amino acids. Per the germline V gene, CDR1 is SEHNR and CDR2 is FQNEAQ (reference sequence). TCR beta CDR3 regions were amplified from RNA transcripts. First-round RT-PCR with HTBI primers preceded a second-round multiplex PCR. TCRdb recomputed calls from the multiplex PCR reads with MiXCR, one row per CDR3 protein. The sample has roughly 700,000 distinct CDR3 sequences; roughly 41% are singletons. Details on this clonotype: As yet, its antigen is unknown. A much larger clone differs from this one at a single base, so this may be a read error.

This sequence was found in an adult man with Graves' ophthalmopathy. The chain recombines TRBV7-9 with TRBJ1-4, with D uncertain. The sequencing input was peripheral blood. The CDR3: CASSLMGYDEKLFF. CDR3 in DNA: TGTGCCAGCAGCTTAATGGGTTATGATGAAAAACTGTTTTTT. Based on the CDR3 plus reference TRBV7-9 and TRBJ1-4, the full variable domain is DTGVSQNPRHKITKRGQNVTFRCDPISEHNRLYWYRQTLGQGPEFLTYFQNEAQLEKSRLLSDRFSAERPKGSFSTLEIQRTEQGDSAMYLCASSLMGYDEKLFFGSGTQLSVL.